The next 18 T cell receptor beta chains were all read from a single sample in a study of response to subunit inactivated influenza vaccine. TCRdb processed the RT-PCR reads anew with MiXCR; each CDR3 protein has one entry. The data hold 150,000 or so distinct CDR3 sequences, with about a tenth observed a single time. Sequenced material: non-naive T cells sorted from PBMCs, taken about 6 weeks after vaccination. Receptors originate from a man between 50 and 59 years old who received an inactivated influenza vaccine.

The J gene is TRBJ2-2, the V gene TRBV28; TRBD1 matches 9 bases. CDR1 is MDHEN, CDR2 SYDVKM, per germline. Unmatched junction bases numbered 12, after V lost 4 bases and J lost 6 bases. The CDR3 is made up of 17 amino acids. CDR3 nucleotides: TGTGCCAGCAGTTCCGCTGGCAGGACAGGGGTCTCCGGGGAGCTGTTTTTT. Its translation: CASSSAGRTGVSGELFF.

The rearrangement links TRBV28 to TRBJ1-6; 10 bases agree with TRBD1. Germline V lookup: CDR1 MDHEN, CDR2 SYDVKM. V gave up 7 bases and J gave up 9 bases; unmatched junction bases: 6. The CDR3 contains 14 residues. The CDR3 loop reads CASTPGQGSSPLHF. CDR3 DNA sequence: TGTGCCAGCACCCCGGGACAGGGGAGTTCACCCCTCCACTTT.

The chain carries TRBV6-2 or TRBV6-3 and TRBJ1-5; D ambiguous. CDR3 length: 14 residues. Germline V gives CDR1 MNHEY, CDR2 SVGEGT. V lost 0 bases and J 5 bases, leaving 8 bases between the germline ends. CDR3 amino acids: CASSYSSRDQPQHF. For the CDR3, the DNA is TGTGCCAGCAGTTACTCGAGTAGGGATCAGCCCCAGCATTTT.

This chain uses TRBV20-1 with TRBJ2-7; 12 bases align to TRBD1. The V gene's germline CDR1 is DFQATT and CDR2 SNEGSKA (reference sequence). Germline trimming cut 6 bases from V and 5 bases from J; bases unmatched to any gene: 5. The CDR3 sequence is 13 residues long. The CDR3 DNA sequence: TGCAGTGCCGCGGGACAGGGGGCCCACGAGCAGTACTTC. It is translated as CSAAGQGAHEQYF.

This clonotype was detected many times. The rearrangement uses TRBV11-2 and TRBJ2-7; TRBD2 aligns across 8 bases. CDR1 SGHAT and CDR2 FQNNGV come from the germline V gene. The length of the CDR3 is 14 residues. V shed 1 base and J 4 bases; nucleotides not matched to a gene: 3. As DNA, the CDR3 is TGTGCCAGCAGCTTAGCGGGAGGGCCTTACGAGCAGTACTTC. This sequence encodes CASSLAGGPYEQYF.

The chain couples TRBV27 to TRBJ2-1, with TRBD1 identical over 8 bases. The J segment lost 5 bases and the V segment lost 10 bases, leaving 19 bases of the junction unmatched. The CDR3 spans 17 residues. Germline V gene sequence: CDR1 MNHEY, CDR2 SMNVEV (reference sequence). The DNA for the CDR3 is TGTGCCACCTCACAGGGGGGTAGCCTTTACGGCCACAATGAGCAGTTCTTC. Translation: CATSQGGSLYGHNEQFF.

This clonotype has just a few counts. The V gene is TRBV11-2, the J gene TRBJ1-1; D is undetermined. The V end was cut by 2 bases, the J end by 4 bases, with 5 bases between. From germline, CDR1 is SGHAT and CDR2 FQNNGV. The CDR3 consists of 12 residues. CDR3 sequence: CASSLSPTEAFF. In DNA, the CDR3 is TGTGCCAGCAGCTTATCACCCACTGAAGCTTTCTTT.

This clonotype was observed at least ten times. The CDR3 nucleotides read TGTGCCAGCAGTGAGCTATGGGGGGGCGAGCAGTACTTC. Its translation: CASSELWGGEQYF. This chain connects TRBV6-1 to TRBJ2-7; 7 positions match TRBD2. Germline lookup yields CDR1 MNHNS and CDR2 SASEGT. This CDR3 is built from 13 residues. Trimming cost V 3 bases and J 6 bases; bases outside gene matches: 5.

V is TRBV28 and J is TRBJ2-4; no definite D call. Looked up from germline, CDR1 is MDHEN and CDR2 is SYDVKM. Trimming pared 8 bases from V and 4 bases from J, leaving 15 bases between. The CDR3 contains 14 residues. CDR3 DNA: TGTGCCAGCTGCCGCTGGGCGGAGAAAAACATTCAGTACTTC. It translates to CASCRWAEKNIQYF.

This clonotype was recorded many times. The rearrangement links TRBV5-1 to TRBJ2-1; unclear D gene. V lost 2 bases to trimming and J lost 6 bases, with 6 bases between them. Germline loops: CDR1 SGHRS, CDR2 YFSETQ. This CDR3 is built from 12 residues. CDR3 in DNA: TGCGCCAGCAGCTTTGGGGTCAATGAGCAGTTCTTC. Its translation is CASSFGVNEQFF. Combining the CDR3 with reference TRBV5-1 and TRBJ2-1 gives the whole variable domain KAGVTQTPRYLIKTRGQQVTLSCSPISGHRSVSWYQQTPGQGLQFLFEYFSETQRNKGNFPGRFSGRQFSNSRSEMNVSTLELGDSALYLCASSFGVNEQFFGPGTRLTVL.

The V call is TRBV7-8, the J call TRBJ2-2; a possible D gene is TRBD1 (5 bases). The CDR3 has 13 residues. V was clipped by 0 bases and J by 7 bases, with 6 bases between them. Germline V gene lookup returns CDR1 SGHVS and CDR2 FQNEAQ. The DNA of the CDR3 is TGTGCCAGCAGCTTAGCGGGGCACGGGGAGCTGTTTTTT. Translation: CASSLAGHGELFF.

This clonotype has a count of ten or more. The chain couples TRBV28 to TRBJ1-1; a possible D gene is TRBD1 (5 bases). The V gene lost 2 bases and the J gene lost 8 bases, with 12 bases spanning the gap. The CDR3 totals 13 residues. CDR1 and CDR2 from the germline V gene are MDHEN and SYDVKM. CDR3 nucleotide sequence: TGTGCCAGCAGTTTAATGGGGGTCAGGGAAGCTTTCTTT. It yields the protein CASSLMGVREAFF.

The chain employs TRBV5-1 and TRBJ1-4; no reliable D call. CDR3 size: 15 residues. V was trimmed by 2 bases and J by 8 bases, leaving 16 bases between them. Germline lookup yields CDR1 SGHRS and CDR2 YFSETQ. This chain's CDR3 is CASSLSARLEEKLFF. In DNA form, the CDR3 reads TGCGCCAGCAGCTTATCGGCTCGCCTTGAAGAAAAACTGTTTTTT.

This clonotype was counted at least ten times. The rearrangement links TRBV29-1 to TRBJ2-5; possibly TRBD1 or TRBD2 for D (6 bases each). The ends were cut back, 3 bases at V and 5 bases at J, with 13 bases in the middle. The CDR3 loop spans 13 amino acids. Looked up from germline, CDR1 is SQVTM and CDR2 is ANQGSEA. CDR3 in amino acids: CSVEIWGAETQYF. The CDR3 DNA reads as TGCAGCGTTGAGATCTGGGGGGCGGAGACCCAGTACTTC.

This clonotype showed up just once. One end of the junction does not line up with germline, which may come from a read error. The chain carries TRBV6-2 or TRBV6-3 and TRBJ2-5; TRBD2 aligns across 12 bases. This CDR3 contains 16 residues. Germline CDR1 reads MNHEY; CDR2 reads SVGEGT. The CDR3 region is CASSPGTSGYQGTQYF. CDR3 nucleotide sequence: TGTGCCAGCAGCCCTGGGACTAGCGGGTATCAAGGGACCCAGTACTTC.

CDR3 coding DNA: TGTGCCAGCAGCTTCGGACTAGCGGGATCCTACAATGAGCAGTTCTTC. Protein: CASSFGLAGSYNEQFF. This chain links TRBV5-4 with TRBJ2-1; TRBD2 agrees at 12 bases. The CDR3 is 16 amino acids. The trim removed 2 bases at V and 1 base at J, leaving 1 base unmatched. CDR1 is SGHNT and CDR2 is YYREEE in the germline V gene (reference sequence). The whole variable domain, remainder taken from reference TRBV5-4 and TRBJ2-1, is ETGVTQSPTHLIKTRGQQVTLRCSSQSGHNTVSWYQQALGQGPQFIFQYYREEENGRGNFPPRFSGLQFPNYSSELNVNALELDDSALYLCASSFGLAGSYNEQFFGPGTRLTVL.

CDR3 protein: CSAQPWAASTDTQYF. In nucleotides, the CDR3 is TGCAGTGCCCAGCCTTGGGCTGCTAGCACAGATACGCAGTATTTT. The rearrangement uses TRBV20-1 and TRBJ2-3; D uncertain. V was cut by 6 bases and J by 0 bases, with 16 bases left in between. There are 15 residues in the CDR3. Looked up from germline, CDR1 is DFQATT and CDR2 is SNEGSKA (reference sequence).

This clonotype was counted ten times or more. This sequence joins TRBV5-1 and TRBJ2-2; TRBD2 matches 10 bases. Trimming cost V 0 bases and J 5 bases; bases outside gene matches: 4. The CDR3 contains 16 residues. CDR1 SGHRS and CDR2 YFSETQ come from the germline V gene. CDR3 sequence reads: CASSLETSGVTGELFF. The CDR3, as DNA: TGCGCCAGCAGCTTGGAAACTAGCGGGGTGACCGGGGAGCTGTTTTTT.